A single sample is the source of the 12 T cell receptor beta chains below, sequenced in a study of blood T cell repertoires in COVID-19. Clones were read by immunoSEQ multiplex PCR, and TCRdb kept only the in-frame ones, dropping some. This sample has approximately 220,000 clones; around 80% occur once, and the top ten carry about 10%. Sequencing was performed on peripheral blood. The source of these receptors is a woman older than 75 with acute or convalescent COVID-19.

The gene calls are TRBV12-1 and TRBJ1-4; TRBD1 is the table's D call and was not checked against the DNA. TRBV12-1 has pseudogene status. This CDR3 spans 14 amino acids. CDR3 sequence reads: CASSRRQGLEKLFF. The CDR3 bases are TGTGCCAGCAGTAGAAGACAGGGTTTAGAAAAACTGTTTTTT.

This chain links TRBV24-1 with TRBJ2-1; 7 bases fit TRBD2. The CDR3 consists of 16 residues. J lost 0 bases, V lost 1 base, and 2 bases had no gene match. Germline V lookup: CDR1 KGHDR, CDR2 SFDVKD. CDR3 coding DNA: TGTGCCACCAGTGATTTAGCGGGGAACTCCTACAATGAGCAGTTCTTC. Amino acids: CATSDLAGNSYNEQFF.

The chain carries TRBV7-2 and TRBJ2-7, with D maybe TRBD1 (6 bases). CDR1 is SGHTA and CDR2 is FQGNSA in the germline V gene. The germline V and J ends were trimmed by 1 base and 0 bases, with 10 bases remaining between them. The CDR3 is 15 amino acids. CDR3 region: CASSLEGQTSYEQYF. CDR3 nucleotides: TGTGCCAGCAGCTTAGAAGGACAGACCTCCTACGAGCAGTACTTC.

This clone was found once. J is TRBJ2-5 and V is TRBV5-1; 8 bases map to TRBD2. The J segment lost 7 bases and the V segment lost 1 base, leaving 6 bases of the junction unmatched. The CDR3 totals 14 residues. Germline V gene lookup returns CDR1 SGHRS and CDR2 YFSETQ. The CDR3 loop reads CASSLTIAGGTQYF. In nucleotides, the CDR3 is TGCGCCAGCAGCTTGACGATTGCGGGGGGGACCCAGTACTTC. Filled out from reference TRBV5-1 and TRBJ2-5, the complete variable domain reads KAGVTQTPRYLIKTRGQQVTLSCSPISGHRSVSWYQQTPGQGLQFLFEYFSETQRNKGNFPGRFSGRQFSNSRSEMNVSTLELGDSALYLCASSLTIAGGTQYFGPGTRLLVL.

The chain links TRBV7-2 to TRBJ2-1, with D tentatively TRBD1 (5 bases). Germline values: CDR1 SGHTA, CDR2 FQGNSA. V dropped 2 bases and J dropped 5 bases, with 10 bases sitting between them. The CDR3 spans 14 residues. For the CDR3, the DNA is TGTGCCAGCAGCTTACAGACAGAAGACAATGAGCAGTTCTTC. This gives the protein CASSLQTEDNEQFF. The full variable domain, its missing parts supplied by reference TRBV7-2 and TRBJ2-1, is GAGVSQSPSNKVTEKGKDVELRCDPISGHTALYWYRQSLGQGLEFLIYFQGNSAPDKSGLPSDRFSAERTGGSVSTLTIQRTQQEDSAVYLCASSLQTEDNEQFFGPGTRLTVL.

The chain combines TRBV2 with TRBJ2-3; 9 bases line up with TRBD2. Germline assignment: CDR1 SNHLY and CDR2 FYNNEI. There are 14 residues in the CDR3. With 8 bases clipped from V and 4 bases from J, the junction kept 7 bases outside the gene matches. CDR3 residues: CASAGGREADTQYF. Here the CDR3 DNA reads TGTGCCAGCGCTGGCGGGAGGGAAGCAGATACGCAGTATTTT. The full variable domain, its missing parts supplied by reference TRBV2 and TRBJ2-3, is EPEVTQTPSHQVTQMGQEVILRCVPISNHLYFYWYRQILGQKVEFLVSFYNNEISEKSEIFDDQFSVERPDGSNFTLKIRSTKLEDSAMYFCASAGGREADTQYFGPGTRLTVL.

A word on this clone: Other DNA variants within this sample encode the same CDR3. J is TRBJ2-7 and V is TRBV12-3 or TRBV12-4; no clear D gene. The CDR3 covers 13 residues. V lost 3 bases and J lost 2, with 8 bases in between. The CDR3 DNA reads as TGTGCCAGCAGTTTGCGCGGCCCCTACGAGCAGTACTTC. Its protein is CASSLRGPYEQYF.

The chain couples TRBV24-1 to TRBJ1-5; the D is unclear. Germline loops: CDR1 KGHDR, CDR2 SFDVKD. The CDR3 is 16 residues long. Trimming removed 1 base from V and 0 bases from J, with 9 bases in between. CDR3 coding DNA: TGTGCCACCAGTGATTTATCCGGGGATAGCAATCAGCCCCAGCATTTT. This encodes CATSDLSGDSNQPQHF.

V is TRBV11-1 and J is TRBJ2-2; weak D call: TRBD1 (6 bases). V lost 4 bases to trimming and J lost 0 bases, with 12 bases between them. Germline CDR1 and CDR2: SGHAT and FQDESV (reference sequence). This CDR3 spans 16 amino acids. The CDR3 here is CASSSRDTTNTGELFF. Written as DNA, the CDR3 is TGTGCCAGCAGCTCTCGGGACACTACGAACACCGGGGAGCTGTTTTTT.

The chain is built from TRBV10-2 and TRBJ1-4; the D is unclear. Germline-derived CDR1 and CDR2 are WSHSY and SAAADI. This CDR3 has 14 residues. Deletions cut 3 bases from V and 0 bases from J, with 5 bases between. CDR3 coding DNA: TGCGCCAGCAGTGAACAAGCAACTAATGAAAAACTGTTTTTT. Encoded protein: CASSEQATNEKLFF.

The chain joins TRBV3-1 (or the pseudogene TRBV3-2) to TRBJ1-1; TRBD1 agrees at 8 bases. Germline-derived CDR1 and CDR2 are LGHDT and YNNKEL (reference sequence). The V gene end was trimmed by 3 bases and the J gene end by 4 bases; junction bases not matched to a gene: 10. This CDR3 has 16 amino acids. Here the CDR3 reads CASSHGDRSPATEAFF. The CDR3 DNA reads TGTGCCAGCAGCCATGGGGACAGGTCTCCCGCCACTGAAGCTTTCTTT.

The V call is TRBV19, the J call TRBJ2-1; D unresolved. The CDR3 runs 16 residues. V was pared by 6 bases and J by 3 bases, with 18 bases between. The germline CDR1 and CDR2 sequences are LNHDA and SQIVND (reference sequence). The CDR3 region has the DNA TGTGCCAGTAGCCCCTTTCTAGGCCGGTTCTACAATGAGCAGTTCTTC. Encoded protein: CASSPFLGRFYNEQFF.